The 26 T cell receptor beta chains reported below all come from one sample, sequenced in a study of blood T cell repertoires in COVID-19. Sequenced by immunoSEQ multiplex PCR; TCRdb stores in-frame clones only, minus some. This repertoire shows roughly 140,000 clones, more than 75% found once; its top ten account for more than 5%. Material: peripheral blood. Receptors originate from a human donor in a cohort sampled during active COVID-19.

The chain recombines TRBV11-2 with TRBJ1-1; 7 bases line up with TRBD1. Trimming cost V 5 bases and J 4 bases; bases outside gene matches: 7. CDR3 length: 14 residues. Germline V gene data show CDR1 as SGHAT and CDR2 as FQNNGV. The CDR3 spells CASSPSGTVTEAFF. CDR3 DNA sequence: TGTGCCAGCAGCCCCTCCGGGACAGTCACTGAAGCTTTCTTT.

The gene calls are TRBV4-2 and TRBJ1-2; D is unresolved. The V and J ends lost 1 base and 0 bases respectively, with 9 bases between them. This CDR3 region has 15 residues. Germline V CDR1 and CDR2: LGHNA, YNFKEQ. The CDR3 nucleotides are TGTGCCAGCAGCCAAGCCGCGGCGGCTAACTATGGCTACACCTTC. Its protein product is CASSQAAAANYGYTF.

The chain links TRBV21-1 to TRBJ1-1; the table assigns TRBD1, which was not confirmed against the DNA. TRBV21-1 is labeled a pseudogene. CDR3 size: 15 residues. The CDR3 nucleotides read TGTGCCAGCTACAAGGGGGTACAGCCGAACACTGAAGCTTTCTTT. Translated, it gives CASYKGVQPNTEAFF.

The genes are TRBV9 and TRBJ2-1; 10 bases map to TRBD1. V lost 2 bases, J lost 3 bases, and 11 bases stayed unmatched. CDR1 SGDLS and CDR2 YYNGEE come from the germline V gene. This CDR3 comprises 18 residues. CDR3: CASSVMTGGADGYNEQFF. CDR3 sequence (DNA): TGTGCCAGCAGCGTTATGACAGGGGGCGCAGACGGCTACAATGAGCAGTTCTTC.

This clone was found many times. This chain joins TRBV18 and TRBJ1-3, with TRBD1 identical over 10 bases. The V gene end was trimmed by 8 bases and the J gene end by 2 bases; junction bases not matched to a gene: 6. Germline loops: CDR1 KGHSH, CDR2 LQKENI. This CDR3 is 15 amino acids long. The CDR3 protein is CASGTGTGAGNTIYF. The CDR3 DNA follows: TGTGCCAGCGGGACCGGGACAGGGGCTGGAAACACCATATATTTT.

The V call is TRBV18, the J call TRBJ2-1; 10 positions agree with TRBD1. CDR1 and CDR2 from the germline V gene are KGHSH and LQKENI. V lost 3 bases and J lost 6; bases outside the gene matches: 5. This CDR3 comprises 15 residues. CDR3 sequence: CASSPRDRGLNEQFF. In nucleotides, the CDR3 is TGTGCCAGCTCACCTCGGGACAGGGGCCTCAATGAGCAGTTCTTC.

This sequence joins TRBV6-5 and TRBJ2-7; 10 bases map to TRBD1. CDR1 is MNHEY, CDR2 SVGAGI, per germline. The V segment lost 5 bases and the J segment 5 bases; nucleotides outside the gene matches: 9. CDR3 length: 15 amino acids. The CDR3 DNA reads as TGTGCCAGCAGTCCTCAGACAGGGGGCTTGAACGAGCAGTACTTC. Encoded protein: CASSPQTGGLNEQYF.

The V gene is TRBV2, the J gene TRBJ2-4; a weak D match, TRBD1 (6 bases). This CDR3 has 14 amino acids. Germline V gene lookup returns CDR1 SNHLY and CDR2 FYNNEI. Trimming shortened V by 6 bases and J by 1 base, and 10 bases separated the two germline ends. The CDR3 here is CASSADRAKNIQYF. The DNA for the CDR3 is TGTGCCAGCAGCGCCGACAGGGCCAAAAACATTCAGTACTTC.

The chain is built from TRBV28 and TRBJ1-2; a possible D gene is TRBD1 (5 bases). Germline CDR1 MDHEN, CDR2 SYDVKM. The CDR3 is 13 amino acids. The V end was cut by 6 bases, the J end by 2 bases, with 10 bases between. CDR3 bases: TGTGCCAGCAGCCAGGGCCTGAACTATGGCTACACCTTC. Translating gives CASSQGLNYGYTF.

In its sample, this clone was seen many times. The J gene is TRBJ2-1, the V gene TRBV19, with a weak D call TRBD1 (6 bases). The V end lost 4 bases, the J end lost 3 bases, and 13 bases lay between the germline ends. The CDR3 totals 15 residues. The germline gives CDR1 LNHDA, CDR2 SQIVND (reference sequence). This CDR3 is CASSSRDISYNEQFF. The CDR3 region has the DNA TGTGCCAGTAGTAGCCGGGACATAAGCTACAATGAGCAGTTCTTC.

V and J are TRBV28 and TRBJ1-6; D may be TRBD1 (5 bases). The germline CDR1 and CDR2 sequences are MDHEN and SYDVKM. This CDR3 is 14 amino acids long. The germline V and J ends were trimmed by 5 bases and 7 bases, with 12 bases remaining between them. The CDR3 sequence is CASSGHRQNSPLHF. The CDR3 bases are TGTGCCAGCAGTGGTCATCGACAGAATTCACCCCTCCACTTT.

Comment on this clone: One junction end does not reproduce the germline sequence, and a read error may be involved. The chain links TRBV11-3 to TRBJ2-5; 12 positions match TRBD2. Germline V gene sequence: CDR1 SGHNT, CDR2 YENEEA. This CDR3 spans 12 amino acids. This chain's CDR3 is CASSLTTSGRNF. For the CDR3, the DNA is TGTGCCAGCAGCTTAACGACTAGCGGGAGAAACTTC.

This chain connects TRBV25-1 to TRBJ2-1; 7 bases match TRBD1. The CDR3 covers 13 residues. Germline V gene sequence: CDR1 MGHDK, CDR2 SYGVNS. With V trimmed by 9 bases and J by 7 bases, 9 bases remained unmatched. The CDR3 loop reads CASSYLTGNEQFF. DNA of the CDR3: TGTGCCAGTAGCTATCTGACAGGGAATGAGCAGTTCTTC.

This clone has only a few counts. The chain carries TRBV4-1 and TRBJ2-1, with TRBD2 matching 9 bases. CDR3 size: 16 residues. V was pared by 5 bases and J by 1 base, with 6 bases of the junction left unmatched. Germline loops: CDR1 MGHRA, CDR2 YSYEKL. The CDR3: CASSIASGTSYNEQFF. CDR3 DNA sequence: TGCGCCAGCAGCATCGCTAGCGGGACTTCCTACAATGAGCAGTTCTTC.

The genes are TRBV27 and TRBJ1-2, with 8 nucleotides matching TRBD1. Germline assignment: CDR1 MNHEY and CDR2 SMNVEV (reference sequence). CDR3 length: 14 amino acids. With 5 bases clipped from V and 7 bases from J, the junction kept 9 bases outside the gene matches. The CDR3 spells CASSPGTGWVGYTF. The CDR3, as DNA: TGTGCCAGCAGTCCTGGGACAGGATGGGTTGGCTACACCTTC.

This clone was seen once. V gene TRBV12-2 combines with J gene TRBJ1-2; the table's D call TRBD1 went unverified against the DNA. TRBV12-2 is marked as a pseudogene. This CDR3 has 15 residues. In DNA form, the CDR3 reads TGTGCAAGTCGCTTAGCTCCAGAGGGGGAGAGCGGCTACACCTTC. Its translation is CASRLAPEGESGYTF.

The chain joins TRBV5-1 to TRBJ2-7, with 8 nucleotides matching TRBD1. Unmatched junction bases numbered 9, after V lost 4 bases and J lost 0 bases. CDR1 and CDR2 from the germline V gene are SGHRS and YFSETQ. CDR3 length: 16 residues. The CDR3 DNA sequence: TGCGCCAGCAGCACCGGACAGGGCCTGAGCTCCTACGAGCAGTACTTC. Its translation is CASSTGQGLSSYEQYF.

This clone has a single count. The chain links TRBV2 to TRBJ1-2, with 11 bases that match TRBD1. V was pared by 2 bases and J by 2 bases, with 1 base of the junction left unmatched. The CDR3 spans 15 residues. Germline V gives CDR1 SNHLY, CDR2 FYNNEI. CDR3 sequence reads: CASSEWTGGNYGYTF. For the CDR3, the DNA is TGTGCCAGCAGTGAATGGACAGGGGGCAACTATGGCTACACCTTC.

This clone occurred a few times. V gene TRBV10-2 combines with J gene TRBJ2-1; 10 nucleotides line up with TRBD2. V was pared by 4 bases and J by 4 bases, with 1 base of the junction left unmatched. The CDR3 runs 14 residues. Germline V gene sequence: CDR1 WSHSY, CDR2 SAAADI. CDR3 region: CASSGTSGYNEQFF. The CDR3 DNA sequence: TGCGCCAGCAGTGGGACTAGCGGTTACAATGAGCAGTTCTTC.

This rearrangement joins TRBV15 to TRBJ1-1, with 7 bases lining up with TRBD1. The germline V gene encodes CDR1 LNHNV and CDR2 YYDKDF (reference sequence). After removal of 0 bases from V and 3 bases from J, the junction contained 4 bases not matched to a gene. CDR3 length equals 15 residues. As DNA, the CDR3 is TGTGCCACCAGCAGAGAAGGACAGGACGACACTGAAGCTTTCTTT. Translating it yields CATSREGQDDTEAFF.

The chain couples TRBV21-1 to TRBJ2-1; the D call in the table, TRBD2, was not verified against the DNA. TRBV21-1 is listed as a pseudogene. There are 14 residues in the CDR3. CDR3 in DNA: TGTGCCAGCAGCAAGGGCGGGACCTGGGATGAGCAGTTCTTC. Amino acid sequence: CASSKGGTWDEQFF.

The V and J genes are TRBV21-1 and TRBJ1-2. TRBV21-1 is annotated as a pseudogene. The CDR3 covers 14 residues. CDR3 DNA sequence: TGTGCCAGCAGCAGAACCCACCGAGGAGATGGCTACACCTTC. Encoded protein: CASSRTHRGDGYTF.

The chain couples TRBV25-1 to TRBJ1-2; tentatively, D is TRBD1 (5 bases). The V gene's germline CDR1 is MGHDK and CDR2 SYGVNS. The CDR3 extends over 18 amino acids. The V and J ends lost 0 bases and 4 bases respectively, with 21 bases between them. CDR3 loop: CASSEYASPLQVGYGYTF. CDR3 DNA: TGTGCCAGCAGTGAATACGCTTCGCCCCTACAGGTAGGCTATGGCTACACCTTC.

This sequence joins TRBV19 and TRBJ2-5; 8 nucleotides match TRBD2. Germline-derived CDR1 and CDR2 are LNHDA and SQIVND (reference sequence). V shed 1 base and J 2 bases; nucleotides not matched to a gene: 6. This CDR3 is built from 16 residues. DNA for the CDR3: TGTGCCAGTAGTATAGTGGGTAGCGGGGTACAAGAGACCCAGTACTTC. Residues: CASSIVGSGVQETQYF.

The rearrangement uses TRBV6-5 and TRBJ2-7, with 8 bases identical to TRBD1. The germline V gene encodes CDR1 MNHEY and CDR2 SVGAGI. Trimming at V came to 0 bases and at J to 2 bases, leaving 3 bases not matched to a gene. This CDR3 comprises 15 residues. The CDR3 DNA sequence: TGTGCCAGCAGTTACTCCTGGACAGGGACCTACGAGCAGTACTTC. This translates into CASSYSWTGTYEQYF.

The V call is TRBV7-9, the J call TRBJ1-4, with TRBD1 as a possible D gene (5 bases). Germline lookup yields CDR1 SEHNR and CDR2 FQNEAQ (reference sequence). V was pared by 4 bases and J by 10 bases, with 16 bases between. The CDR3 has 14 amino acids. The CDR3 coding sequence is TGTGCCAGCAGCTCCCGGGACTCCGGCGGAAAACTGTTTTTT. Translation: CASSSRDSGGKLFF.